This T cell receptor beta chain derives from a study of shared clonotypes between healthy human individuals. Study overall: For every donor, three CD4 naive, three CD4 memory, two CD8 naive and one CD8 memory plates were used.

Some clones are missing from TCRdb's copy, which holds only in-frame ones; the method was immunoSEQ multiplex PCR. The sample includes about 2,200,000 clones, roughly 91% of them seen just once. Note on this clone: The target antigen is unknown.

Naive CD8 cells lacked CD45RO, underwent positive selection for CCR7 and left out terminally differentiated effector memory CD45RA+ cells. Study-wide results and limits: Naive CD4 clonotypes overlapped across a handful of donors at roughly 5.1%.

After removal of 5 bases from V and 6 bases from J, the junction contained 8 bases not matched to a gene. The CDR3 contains 16 residues. The V gene's germline CDR1 is SEHNR and CDR2 FQNEAQ (reference sequence). The sample taken for sequencing was naive CD8+ T cells from PBMCs. The TCR originated in a man younger than 35 in good health. Some clones in this sample may be carry-over from other donors' samples. The V gene is TRBV7-9, the J gene TRBJ2-2, with 11 nucleotides matching TRBD2. The CDR3 nucleotides are TGTGCCAGCAGCCATAGCGGGAGGGCCCGGGCCGGGGAGCTGTTTTTT. It specifies CASSHSGRARAGELFF. Full variable domain (rest looked up from reference TRBV7-9 and TRBJ2-2): DTGVSQNPRHKITKRGQNVTFRCDPISEHNRLYWYRQTLGQGPEFLTYFQNEAQLEKSRLLSDRFSAERPKGSFSTLEIQRTEQGDSAMYLCASSHSGRARAGELFFGEGSRLTVL.